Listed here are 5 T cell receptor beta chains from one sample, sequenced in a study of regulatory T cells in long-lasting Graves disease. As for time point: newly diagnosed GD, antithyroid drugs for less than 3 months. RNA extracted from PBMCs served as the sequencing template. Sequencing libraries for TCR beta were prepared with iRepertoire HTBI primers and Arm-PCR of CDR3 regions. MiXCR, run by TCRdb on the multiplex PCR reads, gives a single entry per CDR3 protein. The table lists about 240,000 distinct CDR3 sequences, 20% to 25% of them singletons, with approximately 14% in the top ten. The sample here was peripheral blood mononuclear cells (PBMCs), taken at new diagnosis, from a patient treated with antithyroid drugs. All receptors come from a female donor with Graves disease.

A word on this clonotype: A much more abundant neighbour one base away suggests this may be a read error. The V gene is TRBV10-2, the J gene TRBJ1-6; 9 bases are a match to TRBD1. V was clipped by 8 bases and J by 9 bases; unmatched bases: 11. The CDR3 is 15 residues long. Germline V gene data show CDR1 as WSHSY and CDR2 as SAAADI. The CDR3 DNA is TGCGCCAGCGGGTCGAGCCGGGACAGGGCTTCACCCCTCCACTTT. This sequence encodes CASGSSRDRASPLHF.

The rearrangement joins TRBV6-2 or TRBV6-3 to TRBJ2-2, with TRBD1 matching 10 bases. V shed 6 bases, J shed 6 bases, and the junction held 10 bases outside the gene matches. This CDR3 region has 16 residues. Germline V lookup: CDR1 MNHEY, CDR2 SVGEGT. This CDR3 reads CASRRGQGNFAGELFF. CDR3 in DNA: TGTGCCAGCAGGCGGGGACAGGGGAATTTTGCCGGGGAGCTGTTTTTT.

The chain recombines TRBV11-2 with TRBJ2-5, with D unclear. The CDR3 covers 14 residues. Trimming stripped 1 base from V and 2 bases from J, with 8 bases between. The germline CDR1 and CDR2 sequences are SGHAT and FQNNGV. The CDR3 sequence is CASSLAPSQETQYF. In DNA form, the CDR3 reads TGTGCCAGCAGCTTAGCGCCCTCGCAAGAGACCCAGTACTTC.

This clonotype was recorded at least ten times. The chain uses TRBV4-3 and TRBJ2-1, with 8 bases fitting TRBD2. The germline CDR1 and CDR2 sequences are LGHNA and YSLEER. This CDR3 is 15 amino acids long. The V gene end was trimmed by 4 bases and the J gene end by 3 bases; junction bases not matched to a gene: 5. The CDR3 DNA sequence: TGCGCCAGCAGCCGACGGGAGGGCGGCTACAATGAGCAGTTCTTC. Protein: CASSRREGGYNEQFF.

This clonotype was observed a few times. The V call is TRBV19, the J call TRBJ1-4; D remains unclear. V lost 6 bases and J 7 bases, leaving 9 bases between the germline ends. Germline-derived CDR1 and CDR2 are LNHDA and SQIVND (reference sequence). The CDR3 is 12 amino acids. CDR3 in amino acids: CASRTFAEKLFF. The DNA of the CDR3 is TGTGCCAGTAGGACGTTTGCTGAAAAACTGTTTTTT.